The T cell receptor beta chain under discussion was sequenced for a study of immune evolution from preneoplasia to lung adenocarcinoma. Notes on the study in general: Compared with EGFR-mutant or double wild-type lesions, KRAS-mutant nodules were more clonal. Clonality was highest in normal lung, lower in later-stage lesions apparently.

This clone was counted a single time. Its antigen remains unknown. TCRdb's table, derived via immunoSEQ multiplex PCR, lists solely in-frame clones and lacks some. This table has 1,500 to 2,000 clones, over 70% appearing once. This CDR3 is built from 13 residues. The germline CDR1 and CDR2 sequences are SGHTA and FQGNSA. The V gene lost 4 bases and the J gene lost 2 bases, with 5 bases spanning the gap. After pathologic assessment, macro-dissection selected premalignant or tumor cells for extraction. V gene TRBV7-2 combines with J gene TRBJ2-2, with D uncertain. This receptor was obtained from a person in their sixties or seventies with lung adenocarcinoma. Sequenced: FFPE minimally invasive lung adenocarcinoma tissue. Here the CDR3 DNA reads TGTGCCAGCAGCTCCTTTAACACCGGGGAGCTGTTTTTT. This encodes CASSSFNTGELFF.